This T cell receptor (beta chain) is from a study of blood T cell repertoires in COVID-19. Study-wide background: Samples came from the United States, Italy and Spain, spanning acute and convalescent COVID-19.

Germline loops: CDR1 SQVTM, CDR2 ANQGSEA. This CDR3 region has 14 residues. The V gene end was trimmed by 5 bases and the J gene end by 4 bases; junction bases not matched to a gene: 8. Per the study methods: Reference gene primers were amplified, and this amplification served to estimate nucleated cell counts. Data came from immunoSEQ multiplex PCR; TCRdb stores just in-frame clones and leaves some out. That table furnishes V, J and clone size, whereas the DNA furnished D and trimming. The table has nearly 250,000 clones, about nine tenths seen once; the top ten hold 1.6%. The TCR sequence derives from a woman aged 55-69 years who had recovered from COVID-19. The chain recombines TRBV29-1 with TRBJ2-1; 7 positions match TRBD2. The sample was peripheral blood. The CDR3 is CSVFAGVKYNEQFF. The CDR3 DNA reads as TGCAGCGTTTTCGCGGGGGTCAAATACAATGAGCAGTTCTTC.